The present TCR beta chain was sequenced within a study of T cell responses to AZD1222 COVID-19 vaccine. Study-wide results and caveats: Only a handful of individuals given AZD1222 were seropositive at baseline.

This clone was observed once. Its antigen is not identified. This table comes from immunoSEQ multiplex PCR, and its TCRdb copy is limited to in-frame clones, with some not included. The sample lists 130,000 or so clones; 86% were seen once. Germline V gene lookup returns CDR1 SGDLS and CDR2 YYNGEE. Trimming removed 3 bases from V and 7 bases from J, with 11 bases in between. The CDR3 totals 14 residues. The material sequenced was peripheral blood, taken on day 0 of AZD1222 vaccination. The chain carries TRBV9 and TRBJ1-6, with D perhaps TRBD1 (5 bases). This TCR came from an adult in good health. The CDR3 DNA sequence: TGTGCCAGCAGCGAGGAGGGGTGGAATTCACCCCTCCACTTT. It encodes CASSEEGWNSPLHF.